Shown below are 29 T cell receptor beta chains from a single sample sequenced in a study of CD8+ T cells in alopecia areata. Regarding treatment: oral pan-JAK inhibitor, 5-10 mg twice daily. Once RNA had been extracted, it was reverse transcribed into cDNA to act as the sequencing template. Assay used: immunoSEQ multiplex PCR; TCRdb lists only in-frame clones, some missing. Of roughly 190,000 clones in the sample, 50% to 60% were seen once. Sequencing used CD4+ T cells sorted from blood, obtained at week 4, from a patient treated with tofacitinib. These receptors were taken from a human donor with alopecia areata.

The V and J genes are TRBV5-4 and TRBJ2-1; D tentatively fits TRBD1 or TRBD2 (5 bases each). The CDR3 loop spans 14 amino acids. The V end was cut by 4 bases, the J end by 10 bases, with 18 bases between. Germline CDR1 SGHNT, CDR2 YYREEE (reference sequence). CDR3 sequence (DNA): TGTGCCAGCAGCCCGGGGACGGTCCCTCACGAGCAGTTCTTC. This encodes CASSPGTVPHEQFF.

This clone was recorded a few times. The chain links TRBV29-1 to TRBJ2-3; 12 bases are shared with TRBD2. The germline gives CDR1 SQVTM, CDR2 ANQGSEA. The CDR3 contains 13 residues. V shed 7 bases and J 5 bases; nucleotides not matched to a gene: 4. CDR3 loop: CSALAGGLDTQYF. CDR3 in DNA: TGCAGCGCACTAGCGGGAGGACTAGATACGCAGTATTTT.

The chain's CDR3 is CASSFWGAETQYF. The CDR3 bases are TGTGCCAGCAGCTTTTGGGGGGCGGAGACCCAGTACTTC. The J gene is TRBJ2-5, the V gene TRBV7-2; D assignment may be TRBD1 or TRBD2 (6 bases each). Trimming pared 3 bases from V and 5 bases from J, leaving 10 bases between. Germline V gives CDR1 SGHTA, CDR2 FQGNSA. The length of the CDR3 is 13 residues. Using reference TRBV7-2 and TRBJ2-5 for the parts outside the CDR3, the full variable domain is GAGVSQSPSNKVTEKGKDVELRCDPISGHTALYWYRQSLGQGLEFLIYFQGNSAPDKSGLPSDRFSAERTGGSVSTLTIQRTQQEDSAVYLCASSFWGAETQYFGPGTRLLVL.

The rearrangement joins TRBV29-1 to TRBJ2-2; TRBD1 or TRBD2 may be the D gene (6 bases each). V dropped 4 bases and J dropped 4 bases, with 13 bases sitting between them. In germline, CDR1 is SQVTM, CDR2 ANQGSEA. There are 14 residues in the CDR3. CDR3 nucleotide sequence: TGCAGCGTTGCGATAGGGGGAGGCACCGGGGAGCTGTTTTTT. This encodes CSVAIGGGTGELFF.

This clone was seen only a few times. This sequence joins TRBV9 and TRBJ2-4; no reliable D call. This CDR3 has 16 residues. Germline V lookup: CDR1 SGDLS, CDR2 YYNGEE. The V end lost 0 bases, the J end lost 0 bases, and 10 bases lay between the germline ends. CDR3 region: CASSVDAAVAKNIQYF. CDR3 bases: TGTGCCAGCAGCGTAGATGCGGCCGTAGCCAAAAACATTCAGTACTTC. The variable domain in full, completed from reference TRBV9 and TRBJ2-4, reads DSGVTQTPKHLITATGQRVTLRCSPRSGDLSVYWYQQSLDQGLQFLIQYYNGEERAKGNILERFSAQQFPDLHSELNLSSLELGDSALYFCASSVDAAVAKNIQYFGAGTRLSVL.

The CDR3 protein is CAWDGNTGELFF. CDR3 DNA sequence: TGTGCCTGGGACGGGAACACCGGGGAGCTGTTTTTT. The genes are TRBV30 and TRBJ2-2; D is undetermined. Trimming took off 5 bases at V and 1 base at J, with 5 bases between the two ends. Germline lookup yields CDR1 GTSNPN and CDR2 SVGIG (reference sequence). CDR3 length equals 12 residues.

The CDR3 loop is CASSVGPISSYEQYF. CDR3 nucleotide sequence: TGTGCCAGCAGCGTAGGGCCTATCAGCTCCTACGAGCAGTACTTC. This chain connects TRBV9 to TRBJ2-7; D unresolved. The length of the CDR3 is 15 residues. Trimming removed 0 bases from V and 0 bases from J, with 10 bases in between. CDR1 and CDR2 (germline): SGDLS, YYNGEE. The whole variable domain, filled in from reference TRBV9 and TRBJ2-7, reads DSGVTQTPKHLITATGQRVTLRCSPRSGDLSVYWYQQSLDQGLQFLIQYYNGEERAKGNILERFSAQQFPDLHSELNLSSLELGDSALYFCASSVGPISSYEQYFGPGTRLTVT.

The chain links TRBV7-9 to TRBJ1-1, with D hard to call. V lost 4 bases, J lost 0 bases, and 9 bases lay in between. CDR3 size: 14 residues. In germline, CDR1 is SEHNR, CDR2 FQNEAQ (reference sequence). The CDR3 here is CASSSMGLNTEAFF. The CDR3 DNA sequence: TGTGCCAGCAGCTCTATGGGATTGAACACTGAAGCTTTCTTT.

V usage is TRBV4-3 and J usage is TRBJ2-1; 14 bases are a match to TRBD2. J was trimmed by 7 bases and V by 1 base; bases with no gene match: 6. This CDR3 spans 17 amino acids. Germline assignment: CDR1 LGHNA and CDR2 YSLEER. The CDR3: CASSQGVRLAGGNEQFF. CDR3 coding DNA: TGCGCCAGCAGCCAAGGCGTGAGACTAGCGGGAGGGAATGAGCAGTTCTTC.

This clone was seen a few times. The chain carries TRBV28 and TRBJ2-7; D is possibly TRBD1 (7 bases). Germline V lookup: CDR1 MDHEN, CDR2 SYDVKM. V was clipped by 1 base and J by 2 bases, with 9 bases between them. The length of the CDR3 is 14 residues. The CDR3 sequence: CASSLSRGAYEQYF. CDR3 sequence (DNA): TGTGCCAGCAGTTTATCCAGGGGGGCCTACGAGCAGTACTTC.

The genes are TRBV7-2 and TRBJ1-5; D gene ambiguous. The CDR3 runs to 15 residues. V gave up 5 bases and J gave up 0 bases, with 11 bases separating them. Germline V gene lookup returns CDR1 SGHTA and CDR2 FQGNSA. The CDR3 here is CASSARETSNQPQHF. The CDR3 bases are TGTGCCAGCAGCGCGAGAGAAACTAGCAATCAGCCCCAGCATTTT.

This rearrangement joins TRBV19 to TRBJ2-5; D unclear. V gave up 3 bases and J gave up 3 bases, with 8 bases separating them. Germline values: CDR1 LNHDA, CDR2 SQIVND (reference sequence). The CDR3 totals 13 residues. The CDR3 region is CASSIAAEETQYF. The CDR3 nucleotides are TGTGCCAGTAGTATCGCGGCAGAAGAGACCCAGTACTTC.

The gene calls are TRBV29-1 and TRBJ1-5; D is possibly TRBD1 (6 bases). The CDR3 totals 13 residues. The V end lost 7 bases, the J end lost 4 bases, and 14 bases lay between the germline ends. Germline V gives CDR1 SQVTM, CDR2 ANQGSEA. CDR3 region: CSGSLGGNQPQHF. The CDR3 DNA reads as TGCAGCGGGTCTCTAGGGGGTAATCAGCCCCAGCATTTT.

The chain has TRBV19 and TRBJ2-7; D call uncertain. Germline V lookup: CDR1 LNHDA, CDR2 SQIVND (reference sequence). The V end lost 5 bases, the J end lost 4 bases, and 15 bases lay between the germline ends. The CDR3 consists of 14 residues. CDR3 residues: CASSFYTGAYEQYF. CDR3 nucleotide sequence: TGTGCCAGTAGTTTCTACACCGGCGCGTACGAGCAGTACTTC.

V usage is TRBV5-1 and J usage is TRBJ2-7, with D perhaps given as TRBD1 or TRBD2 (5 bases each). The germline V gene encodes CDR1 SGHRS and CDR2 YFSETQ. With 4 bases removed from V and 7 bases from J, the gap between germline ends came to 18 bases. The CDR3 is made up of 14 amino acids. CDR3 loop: CASSPGAPAMEQYF. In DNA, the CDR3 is TGCGCCAGCAGCCCCGGGGCCCCCGCTATGGAGCAGTACTTC.

The CDR3 is CASSSDRGSYNEQFF. Written as DNA, the CDR3 is TGTGCCAGCAGTTCGGACAGGGGGAGCTACAATGAGCAGTTCTTC. V and J are TRBV6-1 and TRBJ2-1; 10 bases agree with TRBD1. This CDR3 has 15 amino acids. V shed 5 bases and J 3 bases; nucleotides not matched to a gene: 4. CDR1 and CDR2 from the germline V gene are MNHNS and SASEGT.

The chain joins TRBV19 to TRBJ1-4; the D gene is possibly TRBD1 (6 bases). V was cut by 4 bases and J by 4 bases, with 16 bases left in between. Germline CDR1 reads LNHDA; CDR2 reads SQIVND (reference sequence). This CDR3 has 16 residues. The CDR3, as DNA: TGTGCCAGTAGTACCCTCTTGAAGGGGGATAATGAAAAACTGTTTTTT. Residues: CASSTLLKGDNEKLFF.

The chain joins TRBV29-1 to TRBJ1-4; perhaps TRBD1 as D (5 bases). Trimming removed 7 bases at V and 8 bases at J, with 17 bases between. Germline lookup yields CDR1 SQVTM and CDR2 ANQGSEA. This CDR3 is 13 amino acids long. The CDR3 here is CSAPGRAGEKLFF. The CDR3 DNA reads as TGCAGCGCCCCGGGCAGGGCGGGGGAAAAACTGTTTTTT.

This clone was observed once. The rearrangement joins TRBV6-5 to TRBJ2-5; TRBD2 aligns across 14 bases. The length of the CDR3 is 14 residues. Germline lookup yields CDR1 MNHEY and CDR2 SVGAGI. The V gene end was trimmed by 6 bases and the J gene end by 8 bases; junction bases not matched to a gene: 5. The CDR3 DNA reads TGTGCCAGCAGCTCTGGGACTAGCGGGAGAACCCAGTACTTC. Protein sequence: CASSSGTSGRTQYF.

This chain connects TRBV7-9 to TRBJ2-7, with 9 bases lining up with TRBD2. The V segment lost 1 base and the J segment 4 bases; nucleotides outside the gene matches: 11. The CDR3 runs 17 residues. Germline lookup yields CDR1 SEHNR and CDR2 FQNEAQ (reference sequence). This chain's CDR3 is CASSLVFGAGGSYEQYF. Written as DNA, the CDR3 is TGTGCCAGCAGCTTAGTCTTCGGAGCGGGAGGTAGTTACGAGCAGTACTTC.

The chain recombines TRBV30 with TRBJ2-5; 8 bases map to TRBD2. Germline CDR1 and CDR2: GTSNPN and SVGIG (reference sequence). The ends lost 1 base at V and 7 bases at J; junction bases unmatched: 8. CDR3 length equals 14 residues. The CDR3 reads CAWSADRGGLTQYF. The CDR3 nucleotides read TGTGCCTGGAGTGCCGACCGCGGGGGGTTGACCCAGTACTTC.

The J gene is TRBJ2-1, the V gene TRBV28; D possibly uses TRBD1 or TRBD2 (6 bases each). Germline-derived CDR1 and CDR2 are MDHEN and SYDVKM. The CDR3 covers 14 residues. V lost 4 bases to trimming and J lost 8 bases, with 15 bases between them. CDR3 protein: CASSSGAGVDEQFF. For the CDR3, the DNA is TGTGCCAGCAGTTCGGGGGCAGGGGTGGATGAGCAGTTCTTC.

CDR3 amino acids: CASSTRGSGGSYNEQFF. CDR3 nucleotide sequence: TGTGCCAGTAGTACCCGGGGTAGCGGGGGGTCCTACAATGAGCAGTTCTTC. The rearrangement links TRBV19 to TRBJ2-1, with 10 bases identical to TRBD2. The length of the CDR3 is 17 residues. The germline V gene has CDR1 LNHDA and CDR2 SQIVND (reference sequence). V lost 4 bases and J lost 1; bases outside the gene matches: 7.

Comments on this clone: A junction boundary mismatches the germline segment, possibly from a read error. The CDR3 reads CASTLGHSQANGYTF. DNA for the CDR3: TGTGCCAGCACCTTAGGCCACTCTCAAGCTAATGGCTACACCTTC. This chain connects TRBV7-2 to TRBJ1-2; D is uncertain. Looked up from germline, CDR1 is SGHTA and CDR2 is FQGNSA. This CDR3 region has 15 residues.

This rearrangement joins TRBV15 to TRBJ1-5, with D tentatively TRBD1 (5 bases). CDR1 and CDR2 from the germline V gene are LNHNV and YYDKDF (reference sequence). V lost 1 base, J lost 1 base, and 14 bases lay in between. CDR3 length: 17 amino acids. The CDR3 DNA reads TGTGCCACCAGCAGAGCCGAGGGGTTGTGGAGCAATCAGCCCCAGCATTTT. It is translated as CATSRAEGLWSNQPQHF.

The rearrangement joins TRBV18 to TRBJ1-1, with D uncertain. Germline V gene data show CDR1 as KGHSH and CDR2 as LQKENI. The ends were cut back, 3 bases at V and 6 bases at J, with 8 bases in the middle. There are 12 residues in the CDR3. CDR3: CASSPRVPEAFF. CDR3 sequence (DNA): TGTGCCAGCTCACCGAGGGTTCCTGAAGCTTTCTTT.

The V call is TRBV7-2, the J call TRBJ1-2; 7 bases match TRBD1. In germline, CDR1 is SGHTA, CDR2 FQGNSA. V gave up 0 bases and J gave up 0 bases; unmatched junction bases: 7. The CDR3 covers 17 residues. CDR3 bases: TGTGCCAGCAGCTTAGCGACAGGGTACCGAGCTAACTATGGCTACACCTTC. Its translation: CASSLATGYRANYGYTF.

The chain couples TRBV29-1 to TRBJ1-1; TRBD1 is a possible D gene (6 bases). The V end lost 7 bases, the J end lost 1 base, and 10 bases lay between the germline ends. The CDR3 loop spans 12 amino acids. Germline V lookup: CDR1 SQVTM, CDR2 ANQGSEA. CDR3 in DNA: TGCAGCGCTAGACAGGCGAACACTGAAGCTTTCTTT. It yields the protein CSARQANTEAFF.

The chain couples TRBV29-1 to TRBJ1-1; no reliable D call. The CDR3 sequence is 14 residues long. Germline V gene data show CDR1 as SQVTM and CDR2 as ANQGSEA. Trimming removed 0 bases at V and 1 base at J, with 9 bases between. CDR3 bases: TGCAGCGTTGAAGATCCACCTACGAACACTGAAGCTTTCTTT. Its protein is CSVEDPPTNTEAFF.